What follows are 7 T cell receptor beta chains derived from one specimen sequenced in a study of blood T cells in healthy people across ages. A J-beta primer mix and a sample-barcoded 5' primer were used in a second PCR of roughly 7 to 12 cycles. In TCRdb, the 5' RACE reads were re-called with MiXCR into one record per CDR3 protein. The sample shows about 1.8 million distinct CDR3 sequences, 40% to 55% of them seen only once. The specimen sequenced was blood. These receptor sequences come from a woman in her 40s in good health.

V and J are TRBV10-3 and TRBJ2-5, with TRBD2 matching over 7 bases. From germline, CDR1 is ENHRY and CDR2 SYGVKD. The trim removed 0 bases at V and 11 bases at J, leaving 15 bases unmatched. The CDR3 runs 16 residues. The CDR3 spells CAISESGGPIGREQYF. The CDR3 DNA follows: TGTGCCATCAGTGAGTCCGGAGGGCCGATAGGGAGGGAGCAGTACTTC.

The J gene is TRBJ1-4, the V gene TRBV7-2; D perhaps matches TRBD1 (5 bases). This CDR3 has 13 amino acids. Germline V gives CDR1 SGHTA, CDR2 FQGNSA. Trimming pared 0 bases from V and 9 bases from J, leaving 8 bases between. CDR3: CASSLAGDQKLFF. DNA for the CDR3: TGTGCCAGCAGCTTAGCAGGGGATCAAAAACTGTTTTTT.

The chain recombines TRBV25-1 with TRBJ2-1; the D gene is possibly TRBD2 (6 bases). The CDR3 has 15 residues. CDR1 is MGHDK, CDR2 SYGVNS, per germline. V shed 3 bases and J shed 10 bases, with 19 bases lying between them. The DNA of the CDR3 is TGTGCCAGCAGTGATAGGGCGGGGAGATTAAGGGAGCAGTTCTTC. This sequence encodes CASSDRAGRLREQFF. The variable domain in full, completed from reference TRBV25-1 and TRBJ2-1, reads EADIYQTPRYLVIGTGKKITLECSQTMGHDKMYWYQQDPGMELHLIHYSYGVNSTEKGDLSSESTVSRIRTEHFPLTLESARPSHTSQYLCASSDRAGRLREQFFGPGTRLTVL.

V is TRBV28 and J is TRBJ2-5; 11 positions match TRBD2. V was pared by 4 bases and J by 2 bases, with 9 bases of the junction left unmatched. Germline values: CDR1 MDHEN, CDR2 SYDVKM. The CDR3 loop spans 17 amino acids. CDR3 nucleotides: TGTGCCAGCAGTTGGGACAGGTCTAGCGGGGGGCAAGAGACCCAGTACTTC. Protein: CASSWDRSSGGQETQYF.

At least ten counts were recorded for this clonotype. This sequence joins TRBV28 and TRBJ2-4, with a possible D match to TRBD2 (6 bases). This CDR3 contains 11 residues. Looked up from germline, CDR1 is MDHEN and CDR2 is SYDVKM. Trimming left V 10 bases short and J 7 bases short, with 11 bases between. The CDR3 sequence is CAIRGGNIQYF. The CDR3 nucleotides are TGTGCCATTAGAGGAGGGAACATTCAGTACTTC.

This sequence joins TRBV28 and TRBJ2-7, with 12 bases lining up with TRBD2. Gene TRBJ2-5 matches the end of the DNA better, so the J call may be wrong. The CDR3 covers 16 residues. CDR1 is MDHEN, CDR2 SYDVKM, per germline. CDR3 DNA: TGTGCCAGCACCCCAGGGACTAGCGGGCACTTGGAGACCCAGTACTTC. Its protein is CASTPGTSGHLETQYF.

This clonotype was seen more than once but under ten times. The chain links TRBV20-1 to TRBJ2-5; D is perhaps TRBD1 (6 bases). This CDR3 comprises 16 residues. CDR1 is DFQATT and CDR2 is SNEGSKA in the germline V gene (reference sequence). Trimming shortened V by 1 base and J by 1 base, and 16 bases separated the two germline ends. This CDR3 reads CSARGIVEQGQETQYF. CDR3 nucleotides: TGCAGTGCTAGAGGGATTGTAGAACAGGGCCAAGAGACCCAGTACTTC.